Listed below are T cell receptor beta chains from one sample, sequenced in a study of cytomegalovirus exposure and HLA in healthy donors. Clones were read by immunoSEQ multiplex PCR, and TCRdb kept only the in-frame ones, dropping some. Among about 150,000 clones listed, roughly 80% were seen once. Sequenced sample: PBMCs. The receptor source for this set is a man younger than 35 in good health and CMV-seropositive. Both conserved end residues are part of each CDR3.

j_gene | v_gene | CDR3aa
TRBJ1-4 | TRBV27 | CASSIGQTGFEKLFF
TRBJ2-1 | TRBV7-2 | CASSWREAGVSNNEQFF
TRBJ1-1 | TRBV28 | CASSLQARNTEAFF
TRBJ2-7 | TRBV2 | CASRRGGYEQYF
TRBJ2-2 | TRBV7-7 | CASSLGQYFTGELFF
TRBJ1-2 | TRBV6-5 | CASSFRDSTGYTF
TRBJ2-7 | TRBV5-1 | CASSRAGYEQYF
TRBJ2-1 | TRBV11-2 | CASSSSGLGSYNEQFF
TRBJ2-1 | TRBV18 | CASSSGTGRYNEQFF
TRBJ2-7 | TRBV18 | CASSPLRTYEQYF
TRBJ1-1 | TRBV6-1 | CASRDRGSTEAFF
TRBJ2-1 | TRBV28 | CASRQGTYNEQFF
TRBJ2-1 | TRBV28 | CASSLLSEDEQFF
TRBJ2-1 | TRBV12-5 | CASGAGGPGDEQFF
TRBJ1-1 | TRBV7-2 | CASSLVGGRTEAFF
TRBJ2-1 | TRBV7-2 | CASSRDIYNEQFF
TRBJ2-1 | TRBV27 | CASGRLAGGPYNEQFF
TRBJ2-1 | TRBV5-4 | CASRYRGSDNEQFF
TRBJ2-1 | TRBV27 | CASSFYAGDNEQFF
TRBJ1-1 | TRBV13 | CASSLETGGGEAFF
TRBJ2-1 | TRBV5-1 | CASSSDRVSSYNEQFF
TRBJ1-5 | TRBV27 | CASSTRDRVAYSNQPQHF
TRBJ2-2 | TRBV9 | CASSVGAPSGELFF
TRBJ2-5 | TRBV4-1 | CASSQIGQGDVKTQYF
TRBJ2-3 | TRBV28 | CASTGRGAGGKDTQYF
TRBJ2-1 | TRBV27 | CASSLARSSEQFF
TRBJ1-5 | TRBV27 | CASSLGANQPQHF
TRBJ2-7 | TRBV6-1 | CAHSAGLGPFAEQYF
TRBJ1-1 | TRBV29-1 | CSVLTGGAFF
TRBJ2-2 | TRBV27 | CASSRDLGGAGELFF
TRBJ1-1 | TRBV18 | CASSPGGRQNTEAFF
TRBJ1-3 | TRBV2 | CASSWALSGNTIYF
TRBJ2-1 | TRBV18 | CASSPTLENEQFF
TRBJ2-3 | TRBV5-1 | CASSSEGPFDTQYF
NA | TRBV13 | CASSLPAGNSNEQYF
TRBJ2-3 | TRBV30 | CAWTGGDTQYF
TRBJ1-2 | TRBV7-9 | CASSLIGGGYTF
TRBJ2-3 | TRBV6-1 | CASTIAAWFTDTQYF
TRBJ1-2 | TRBV9 | CASSVRYGYTF
TRBJ2-4 | TRBV5-1 | CASSLDSWPQYF